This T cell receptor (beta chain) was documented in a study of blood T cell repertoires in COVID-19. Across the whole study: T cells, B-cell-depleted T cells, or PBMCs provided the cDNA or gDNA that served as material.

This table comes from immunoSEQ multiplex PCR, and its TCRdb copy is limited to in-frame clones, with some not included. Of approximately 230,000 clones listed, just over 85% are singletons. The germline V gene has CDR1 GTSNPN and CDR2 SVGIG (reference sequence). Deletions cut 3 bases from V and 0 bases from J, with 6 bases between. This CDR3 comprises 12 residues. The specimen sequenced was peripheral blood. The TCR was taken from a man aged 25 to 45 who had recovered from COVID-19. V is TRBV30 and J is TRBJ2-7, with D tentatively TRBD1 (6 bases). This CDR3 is CAWRDSSYEQYF. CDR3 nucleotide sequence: TGTGCCTGGAGGGACAGCTCCTACGAGCAGTACTTC.